The clone carrying this TCR beta chain occurred many times. These data are taken from a study of T-cell reconstitution after alpha-beta-depleted transplantation in children. Unique molecular identifiers featured in how the TCRbeta library was prepared. TCRdb reprocessed the PCR reads with MiXCR, giving one entry per CDR3 protein. The sample records about 500,000 distinct CDR3 sequences, approximately 29% being singletons. Trimming cost V 6 bases and J 1 base, with 10 bases left between them. The CDR3 contains 15 residues. The source of this sequence is a human donor who donated a stem cell graft to a child with aplastic anemia. This specimen consisted of PBMCs from the stem cell graft donor, obtained from the stem cell graft. V is TRBV12-3 or TRBV12-4 and J is TRBJ2-6, with a tentative D call TRBD2 (5 bases). CDR3 coding DNA: TGTGCCAGCAGCCTTAGAGGGTCTGGGGCCAACGTCCTGACTTTC. Translated, it gives CASSLRGSGANVLTF.